This entry lists 5 T cell receptor beta chains sequenced from one sample in a study of shared clonotypes between healthy human individuals. Only in-frame clones appear in the TCRdb table, and some are missing; sequencing was by immunoSEQ multiplex PCR. The sample carries around 2.3 million clones, approximately 96% recorded once. The specimen was naive CD4+ T cells sorted from blood. The subset was: CD45RA+ positively selected. All receptors come from a man aged 18 to 35 in good health.

V and J are TRBV4-3 and TRBJ1-3, with a weak D call TRBD1 (5 bases). Germline CDR1 and CDR2: LGHNA and YSLEER. Trimming removed 0 bases at V and 3 bases at J, with 12 bases between. The CDR3 length is 16 residues. The CDR3 nucleotides are TGCGCCAGCAGCCAAGAAAGGGACCTTATTGGAAACACCATATATTTT. Translated: CASSQERDLIGNTIYF.

The rearrangement uses TRBV25-1 and TRBJ2-3, with TRBD1 identical over 11 bases. CDR3 length equals 15 residues. The germline V gene has CDR1 MGHDK and CDR2 SYGVNS. V was pared by 8 bases and J by 4 bases, with 8 bases of the junction left unmatched. The CDR3 DNA reads TGTGCCAGCTCCCCCCGGACAGGGGGCCCAGATACGCAGTATTTT. Its translation is CASSPRTGGPDTQYF.

This clone has just a few counts. The chain joins TRBV19 to TRBJ2-7; 10 nucleotides align to TRBD1. This CDR3 has 15 amino acids. CDR1 and CDR2 from the germline V gene are LNHDA and SQIVND (reference sequence). Trimming cost V 4 bases and J 3 bases; bases outside gene matches: 6. The CDR3 loop reads CASSTTGQGIYEQYF. In nucleotides, the CDR3 is TGTGCCAGTAGTACAACGGGACAGGGGATCTACGAGCAGTACTTC.

This rearrangement joins TRBV6-6 to TRBJ1-3; possible D gene TRBD1, 5 bases. Germline V gene lookup returns CDR1 MNHNY and CDR2 SVGAGI (reference sequence). CDR3 size: 15 residues. V dropped 6 bases and J dropped 3 bases, with 15 bases sitting between them. The CDR3 loop reads CASSHLGADGNTIYF. CDR3 nucleotide sequence: TGTGCCAGCAGCCACCTAGGGGCCGATGGAAACACCATATATTTT.

The genes are TRBV5-1 and TRBJ2-1; maybe TRBD2 (5 bases). The CDR3 has 17 amino acids. The germline CDR1 and CDR2 sequences are SGHRS and YFSETQ. Trimming shortened V by 4 bases and J by 0 bases, and 17 bases separated the two germline ends. CDR3: CASSTPGRGVSYNEQFF. The CDR3 region has the DNA TGCGCCAGCAGCACCCCAGGCCGGGGAGTCTCCTACAATGAGCAGTTCTTC.